These T cell receptor beta chains were read from a single sample in a study of blood T cells in healthy people across ages. TCRdb re-called the 5' RACE reads through MiXCR, storing one row per CDR3 protein. The data show about 2 million distinct CDR3 sequences, about 49% seen once. Input material: blood. Receptors originate from a woman between 35 and 50 years old in good health. Both conserved end residues are part of each CDR3. A D gene is named only where the DNA matches it firmly. Part of the rows lack a size; the others show once, few, many or a class for expanded clones.

J | D | V | size | DNA | CDR3
TRBJ2-3 | TRBD2 | TRBV7-2 | . | TGTGCCAGCAGCCAACTAGCGTCGAGCACAGATACGCAGTATTTT | CASSQLASSTDTQYF
TRBJ1-1 | TRBD1 | TRBV7-9 | . | TGTGCCAGCAGCGGTTTCGGACAGGGAGAAGAAGCTTTCTTT | CASSGFGQGEEAFF
TRBJ2-3 | . | TRBV7-9 | . | TGTGCCAGCAGCTTGCCTCTTGACAGGCGCACAACGTCTAGCACAGATACGCAGTATTTT | CASSLPLDRRTTSSTDTQYF
TRBJ2-3 | . | TRBV2 | . | TGTGCCAGCAGCCTGACAAGGGTAGATACGCAGTATTTT | CASSLTRVDTQYF
TRBJ2-3 | TRBD1 | TRBV6-1 | . | TGTGCCAGCAGAACCGGACAGGGCGGGTATTTT | CASRTGQGGYF
TRBJ1-2 | . | TRBV15 | few | TGTGCCACCAGCAGAGATGCCCCGGGTTTGGGCTATGGCTACACCTTC | CATSRDAPGLGYGYTF
TRBJ2-3 | . | TRBV20-1 | few | TGCAGTGCCAGCTTGACGGCAGATACGCAGTATTTT | CSASLTADTQYF
TRBJ2-1 | . | TRBV29-1 | . | TGCAGCGTCCGCCCAAGCGGGCTCAGCTCCTACAATGGGCAGTTCTTC | CSVRPSGLSSYNGQFF
TRBJ1-4 | TRBD1 | TRBV5-1 | . | TGCGCCAGCAGCTTGGAAGGGGGCATGGCTAATGAAAAACTGTTTTTT | CASSLEGGMANEKLFF
TRBJ2-7 | . | TRBV18 | . | TGTGCCAGCTCACCTCAGGGGGGGAGCTCCTACGAGCAGTACTTC | CASSPQGGSSYEQYF
TRBJ2-1 | . | TRBV7-3 | few | TGTGCCAGCAGCCCAACCCGGCGGGGGCACTACAATGAGCAGTTCTTC | CASSPTRRGHYNEQFF
TRBJ2-3 | TRBD1 | TRBV20-1 | . | TGCGGTGTTCAAAACCCGGGACAGTCCACAGATACGCAGTATTTT | CGVQNPGQSTDTQYF
TRBJ1-2 | TRBD1 | TRBV6-2/TRBV6-3 | few | TGTGCCAGCAGTACCGGGGACAGGGTTTTCTATGGCTACACCTTC | CASSTGDRVFYGYTF
TRBJ2-3 | TRBD1 | TRBV2 | . | TGTGCCAGCAGTGATTGGACAGGGCCCAGCACAGATACGCAGTATTTT | CASSDWTGPSTDTQYF
TRBJ2-1 | . | TRBV10-3 | . | TGTGCCATCAGTGAGACCCAGGGGGGCTCTGAGCAGTTCTTC | CAISETQGGSEQFF